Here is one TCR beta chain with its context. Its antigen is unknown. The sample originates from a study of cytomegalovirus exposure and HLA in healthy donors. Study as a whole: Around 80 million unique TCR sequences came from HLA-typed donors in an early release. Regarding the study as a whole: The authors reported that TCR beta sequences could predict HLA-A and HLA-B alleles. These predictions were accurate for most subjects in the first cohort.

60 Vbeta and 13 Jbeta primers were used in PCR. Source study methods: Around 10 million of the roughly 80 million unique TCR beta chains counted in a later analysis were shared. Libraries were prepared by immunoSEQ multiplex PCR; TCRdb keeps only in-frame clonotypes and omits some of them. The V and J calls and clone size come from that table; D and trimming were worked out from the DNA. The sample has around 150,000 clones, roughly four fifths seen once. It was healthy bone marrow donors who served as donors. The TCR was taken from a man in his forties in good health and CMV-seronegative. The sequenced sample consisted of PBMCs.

CDR3 sequence: CASSLGGSSYNEQFF. In DNA form, the CDR3 reads TGTGCCAGCAGCTTGGGCGGTAGCTCCTACAATGAGCAGTTCTTC. This chain connects TRBV5-4 to TRBJ2-1; D not certain. Trimming pared 0 bases from V and 0 bases from J, leaving 7 bases between. The CDR3 has 15 residues. Germline-derived CDR1 and CDR2 are SGHNT and YYREEE (reference sequence).